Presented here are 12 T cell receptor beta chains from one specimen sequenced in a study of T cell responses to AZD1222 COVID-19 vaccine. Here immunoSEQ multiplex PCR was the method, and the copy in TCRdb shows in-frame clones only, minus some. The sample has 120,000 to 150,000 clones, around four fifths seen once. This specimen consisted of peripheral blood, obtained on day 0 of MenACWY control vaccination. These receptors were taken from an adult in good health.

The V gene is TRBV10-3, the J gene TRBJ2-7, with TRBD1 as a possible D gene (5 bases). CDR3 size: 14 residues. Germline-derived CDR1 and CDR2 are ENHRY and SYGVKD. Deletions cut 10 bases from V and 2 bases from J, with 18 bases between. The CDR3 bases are TGTGCCACCAGGGCCGCCTGGGGCCCCTACGAGCAGTACGTC. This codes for CATRAAWGPYEQYV.

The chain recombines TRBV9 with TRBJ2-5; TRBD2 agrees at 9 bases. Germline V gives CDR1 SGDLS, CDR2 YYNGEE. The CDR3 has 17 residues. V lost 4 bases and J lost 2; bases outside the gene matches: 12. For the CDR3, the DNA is TGTGCCAGCAGCCCACCAGCGGGGGGCAGGTATCAAGAGACCCAGTACTTC. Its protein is CASSPPAGGRYQETQYF.

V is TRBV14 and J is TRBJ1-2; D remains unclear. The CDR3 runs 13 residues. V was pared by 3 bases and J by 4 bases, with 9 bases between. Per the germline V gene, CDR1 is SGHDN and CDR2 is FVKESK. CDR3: CASSQATLYGYTF. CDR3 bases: TGTGCCAGCAGCCAGGCGACCCTCTATGGCTACACCTTC.

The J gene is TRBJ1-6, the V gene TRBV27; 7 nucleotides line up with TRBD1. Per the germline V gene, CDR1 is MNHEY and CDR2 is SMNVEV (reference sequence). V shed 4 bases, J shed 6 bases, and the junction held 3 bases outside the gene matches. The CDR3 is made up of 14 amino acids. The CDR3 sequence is CASSSGTANSPLHF. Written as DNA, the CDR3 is TGTGCCAGCAGTTCCGGGACAGCTAATTCACCCCTCCACTTT.

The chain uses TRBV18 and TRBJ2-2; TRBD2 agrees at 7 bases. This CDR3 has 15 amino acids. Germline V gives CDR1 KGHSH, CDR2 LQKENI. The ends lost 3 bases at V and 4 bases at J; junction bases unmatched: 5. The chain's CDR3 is CASSPREATTGELFF. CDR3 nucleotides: TGTGCCAGCTCACCTCGGGAGGCAACCACCGGGGAGCTGTTTTTT.

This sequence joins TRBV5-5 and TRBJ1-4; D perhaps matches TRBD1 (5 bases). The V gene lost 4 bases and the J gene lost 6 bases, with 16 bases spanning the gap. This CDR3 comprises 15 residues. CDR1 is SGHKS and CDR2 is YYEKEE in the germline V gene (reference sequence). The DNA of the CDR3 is TGTGCCAGCAGCGGTCAGCCGGGGCGAGATGAAAAACTGTTTTTT. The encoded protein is CASSGQPGRDEKLFF.

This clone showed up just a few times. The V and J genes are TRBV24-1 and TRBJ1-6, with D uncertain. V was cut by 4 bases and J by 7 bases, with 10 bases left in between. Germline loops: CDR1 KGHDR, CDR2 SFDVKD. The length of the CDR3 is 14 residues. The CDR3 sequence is CATSDTNPNSPLHF. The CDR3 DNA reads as TGTGCCACCAGTGACACGAATCCAAATTCACCCCTCCACTTT.

The CDR3 nucleotides read TGCGCCAGCAGAGGACAGACCGGCGCCGGGGAGCTGTTTTTT. Translating it yields CASRGQTGAGELFF. The V call is TRBV5-1, the J call TRBJ2-2; TRBD1 might be the D (6 bases). The CDR3 contains 14 residues. Trimming removed 5 bases from V and 6 bases from J, with 14 bases in between. Germline V lookup: CDR1 SGHRS, CDR2 YFSETQ.

CDR3 residues: CASSPHDPTGSSYEQYV. DNA of the CDR3: TGTGCCAGCAGTCCCCACGACCCGACAGGGAGCTCCTACGAGCAGTACGTC. The genes are TRBV27 and TRBJ2-7; 7 positions agree with TRBD1. The V gene's germline CDR1 is MNHEY and CDR2 SMNVEV (reference sequence). CDR3 length equals 17 residues. The ends lost 5 bases at V and 0 bases at J; junction bases unmatched: 13.

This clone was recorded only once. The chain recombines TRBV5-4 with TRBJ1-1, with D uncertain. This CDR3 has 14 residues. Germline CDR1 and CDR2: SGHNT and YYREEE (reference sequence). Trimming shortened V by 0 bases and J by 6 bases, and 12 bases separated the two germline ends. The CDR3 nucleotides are TGTGCCAGCAGCTTGGGATTCGAAGGATCTGAAGCTTTCTTT. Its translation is CASSLGFEGSEAFF.

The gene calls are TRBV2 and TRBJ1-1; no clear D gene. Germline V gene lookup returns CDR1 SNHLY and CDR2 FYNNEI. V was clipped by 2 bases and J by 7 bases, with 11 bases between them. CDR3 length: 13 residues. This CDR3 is CASSELRAGEAFF. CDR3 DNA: TGTGCCAGCAGTGAATTGAGGGCGGGTGAAGCTTTCTTT.

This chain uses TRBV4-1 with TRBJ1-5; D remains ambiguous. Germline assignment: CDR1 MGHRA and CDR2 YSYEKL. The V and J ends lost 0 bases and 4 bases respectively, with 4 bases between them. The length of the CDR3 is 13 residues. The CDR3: CASSQERNQPQHF. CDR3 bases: TGCGCCAGCAGCCAAGAGAGGAATCAGCCCCAGCATTTT.